This T cell receptor beta chain derives from a study of blood T cell repertoires in COVID-19. Across the whole study: Donors in the United States, Italy and Spain gave samples during acute or convalescent COVID-19.

Germline assignment: CDR1 SGHRS and CDR2 YFSETQ. Trimming stripped 1 base from V and 7 bases from J, with 15 bases between. The CDR3 length is 15 residues. Original processing methods: Amplification from reference gene primers served as the basis for estimated nucleated cell counts. Sequencing was performed with immunoSEQ multiplex PCR; in TCRdb, only in-frame clones are kept and a portion is missing. Clone size and the V and J calls come from that table; the DNA yielded D and trimming. The table lists some 300,000 clones, over 80% of them singletons. This clone was counted once. The Seattle patients, enrolled during active infection, were followed longitudinally.

This TCR was recovered from a woman aged 45-65 years with COVID-19, enrolled during active disease. V is TRBV5-1 and J is TRBJ2-1, with D perhaps matching TRBD2 (5 bases). The sample comprised peripheral blood. CDR3 nucleotide sequence: TGCGCCAGCAGCTTGCAAGCGGAAGTGGGTAATGAGCAGTTCTTC. Translation: CASSLQAEVGNEQFF.